The 5 T cell receptor beta chains listed next were all sequenced from one sample in a study of blood T cell repertoires in COVID-19. Produced via immunoSEQ multiplex PCR; TCRdb's table is partial and in-frame only. This sample has around 150,000 clones, with roughly 91% found just once. Sequencing was done on a sample of peripheral blood. The receptor source for this set is a woman between 45 and 60 years old with acute or convalescent COVID-19.

V usage is TRBV5-5 and J usage is TRBJ1-2; D unresolved. Looked up from germline, CDR1 is SGHKS and CDR2 is YYEKEE (reference sequence). The CDR3 contains 14 residues. The ends were cut back, 0 bases at V and 4 bases at J, with 10 bases in the middle. The CDR3 region is CASSLAQDFYGYTF. The CDR3 nucleotides read TGTGCCAGCAGCTTGGCACAAGATTTCTATGGCTACACCTTC.

The chain couples TRBV24-1 to TRBJ2-1; 7 bases are shared with TRBD1. Germline-derived CDR1 and CDR2 are KGHDR and SFDVKD. There are 16 residues in the CDR3. Trimming took 4 bases from V and 4 from J; bases not matched to a gene: 9. This chain's CDR3 is CATSDLRQGSYNEQFF. CDR3 nucleotide sequence: TGTGCCACCAGTGACCTCCGACAGGGATCGTACAATGAGCAGTTCTTC.

The rearrangement links TRBV2 to TRBJ2-3, with 12 bases that match TRBD2. In germline, CDR1 is SNHLY, CDR2 FYNNEI. The CDR3 has 15 residues. Trimming removed 4 bases from V and 4 bases from J; junction bases left unmatched: 3. The CDR3 sequence: CASSASGRASDTQYF. The CDR3 DNA reads as TGTGCCAGCAGTGCTAGCGGGAGGGCGTCAGATACGCAGTATTTT. The variable domain in full, with the rest retrieved from reference TRBV2 and TRBJ2-3, is EPEVTQTPSHQVTQMGQEVILRCVPISNHLYFYWYRQILGQKVEFLVSFYNNEISEKSEIFDDQFSVERPDGSNFTLKIRSTKLEDSAMYFCASSASGRASDTQYFGPGTRLTVL.

This chain joins TRBV5-8 and TRBJ1-5, with D perhaps matching TRBD1 (5 bases). Trimming pared 4 bases from V and 3 bases from J, leaving 11 bases between. Germline V CDR1 and CDR2: SGHTS, YDEGEE. The CDR3 consists of 14 residues. Here the CDR3 reads CASSPPGPNQPQHF. In DNA form, the CDR3 reads TGTGCCAGCAGCCCCCCAGGGCCCAATCAGCCCCAGCATTTT. Full variable domain (outside the CDR3, taken from reference TRBV5-8 and TRBJ1-5): EAGVTQSPTHLIKTRGQQATLRCSPISGHTSVYWYQQALGLGLQFLLWYDEGEERNRGNFPPRFSGRQFPNYSSELNVNALELEDSALYLCASSPPGPNQPQHFGDGTRLSIL.

This clone has only a few counts. The chain is built from TRBV4-1 and TRBJ2-2; 8 bases are a match to TRBD1. CDR3 length: 16 residues. Trimming removed 4 bases from V and 4 bases from J; junction bases left unmatched: 8. In germline, CDR1 is MGHRA, CDR2 YSYEKL. The CDR3 DNA follows: TGCGCCAGCAGCCTTCGACAGGGGTCCCGCACCGGGGAGCTGTTTTTT. Translating gives CASSLRQGSRTGELFF.